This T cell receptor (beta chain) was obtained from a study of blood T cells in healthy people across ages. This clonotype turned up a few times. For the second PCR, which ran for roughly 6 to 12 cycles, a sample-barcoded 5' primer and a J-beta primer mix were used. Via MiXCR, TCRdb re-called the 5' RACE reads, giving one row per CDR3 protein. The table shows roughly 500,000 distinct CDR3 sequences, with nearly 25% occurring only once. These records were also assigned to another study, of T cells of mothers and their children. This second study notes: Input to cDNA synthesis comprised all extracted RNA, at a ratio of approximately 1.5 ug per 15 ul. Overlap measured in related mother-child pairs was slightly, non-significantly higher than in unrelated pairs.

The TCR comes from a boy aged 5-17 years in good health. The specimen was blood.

CDR3 loop: CASSFIAAGEVSFQYF. As DNA, the CDR3 is TGTGCCAGCAGCTTCATCGCGGCGGGAGAGGTTTCTTTTCAGTACTTC. This rearrangement joins TRBV28 to TRBJ2-4; 7 nucleotides line up with TRBD2. Germline values: CDR1 MDHEN, CDR2 SYDVKM. The CDR3 has 16 amino acids. The junction had 19 bases not matched to a gene; V was cut back by 6 bases and J by 11 bases.